Listed here are 10 T cell receptor beta chains from one sample, sequenced in a study of CD8+ T cells in alopecia areata. Investigators isolated RNA and reverse transcribed it into cDNA to act as the sequencing template. Only in-frame clones appear in the TCRdb table, and some are missing; sequencing was by immunoSEQ multiplex PCR. The sample has about 180,000 clones, around 50% seen once. The sequencing here drew on CD4+ T cells sorted from blood, taken at week 0. The receptors come from a human donor with alopecia areata.

This clone was found a few times. The chain links TRBV19 to TRBJ1-2, with D maybe TRBD1 (5 bases). V was cut by 9 bases and J by 0 bases, with 8 bases left in between. This CDR3 is 12 amino acids long. Germline assignment: CDR1 LNHDA and CDR2 SQIVND (reference sequence). The DNA of the CDR3 is TGTGCCAGCAAAGGGGCTAACTATGGCTACACCTTC. Residues: CASKGANYGYTF.

CDR3 sequence: CASSRILASGGETTGELFF. The DNA of the CDR3 is TGTGCCAGCAGTAGGATTCTGGCTAGCGGGGGGGAGACCACCGGGGAGCTGTTTTTT. The J gene is TRBJ2-2, the V gene TRBV27, with TRBD2 identical over 12 bases. The CDR3 sequence is 19 residues long. The germline gives CDR1 MNHEY, CDR2 SMNVEV (reference sequence). V shed 5 bases, J shed 4 bases, and the junction held 14 bases outside the gene matches.

This clone has only a few counts. The CDR3 DNA is TGTGCCAGCATGGGGGCTGGAAAACTGTTTTTT. It is translated as CASMGAGKLFF. This sequence joins TRBV7-3 and TRBJ1-4; a weak D match, TRBD1 (6 bases). This CDR3 contains 11 residues. The V end lost 7 bases, the J end lost 10 bases, and 10 bases lay between the germline ends. The germline CDR1 and CDR2 sequences are SGHTA and FQGTGA.

J is TRBJ1-2 and V is TRBV29-1; 9 bases are a match to TRBD1. Per the germline V gene, CDR1 is SQVTM and CDR2 is ANQGSEA. The V gene end was trimmed by 7 bases and the J gene end by 3 bases; junction bases not matched to a gene: 9. CDR3 length: 14 residues. The DNA for the CDR3 is TGCAGCGCCGGAGGGGGACAGGGCGACTATGGCTACACCTTC. This sequence encodes CSAGGGQGDYGYTF.

In this sample, this clone turned up a few times. The chain has TRBV10-3 and TRBJ1-1; 9 bases are a match to TRBD1. After removal of 6 bases from V and 4 bases from J, the junction contained 6 bases not matched to a gene. The CDR3 length is 14 residues. Per the germline V gene, CDR1 is ENHRY and CDR2 is SYGVKD. CDR3 DNA: TGTGCCATCAGCCCACAGGGGGCTCGCACTGAAGCTTTCTTT. Protein product: CAISPQGARTEAFF.

This clone was found a few times. V usage is TRBV6-1 and J usage is TRBJ1-5; 7 bases map to TRBD1. V trimming: 3 bases; J trimming: 5 bases; junction bases outside the gene matches: 10. The CDR3 contains 16 residues. Germline lookup yields CDR1 MNHNS and CDR2 SASEGT. The chain's CDR3 is CASSDGPGTADQPQHF. The DNA of the CDR3 is TGTGCCAGCAGTGACGGGCCCGGGACAGCGGATCAGCCCCAGCATTTT.

This chain connects TRBV11-2 to TRBJ1-2; a possible D gene is TRBD1 (5 bases). The germline gives CDR1 SGHAT, CDR2 FQNNGV. The length of the CDR3 is 14 residues. Trimming took 0 bases from V and 13 from J, leaving 18 bases between them. CDR3 in DNA: TGTGCCAGCAGCTTAGAACCTTCGGGGGACCGGGGCACCTTC. Amino acid sequence: CASSLEPSGDRGTF.

The chain carries TRBV30 and TRBJ1-6; D not certain. The V gene's germline CDR1 is GTSNPN and CDR2 SVGIG (reference sequence). The CDR3 is 15 residues long. V was cut by 4 bases and J by 12 bases, with 22 bases left in between. The CDR3 DNA sequence: TGTGCCTGGACCCGTCGGACCCCATATGGTGTACCCCTCCACTTT. Translated, it gives CAWTRRTPYGVPLHF.

This chain links TRBV30 with TRBJ1-6; 7 nucleotides match TRBD1. The germline V gene encodes CDR1 GTSNPN and CDR2 SVGIG (reference sequence). V was clipped by 2 bases and J by 7 bases; unmatched bases: 5. The CDR3 contains 14 residues. CDR3 loop: CAWSYRGLNSPLHF. The CDR3 DNA follows: TGTGCCTGGAGTTACAGGGGTTTGAATTCACCCCTCCACTTT.

The chain recombines TRBV15 with TRBJ1-1; D may be TRBD1 (6 bases). The CDR3 spans 15 residues. Per the germline V gene, CDR1 is LNHNV and CDR2 is YYDKDF (reference sequence). V was clipped by 1 base and J by 1 base, with 10 bases between them. The CDR3 DNA follows: TGTGCCACCAGCAGAGTAACAGGGCGGAACACTGAAGCTTTCTTT. As protein: CATSRVTGRNTEAFF.